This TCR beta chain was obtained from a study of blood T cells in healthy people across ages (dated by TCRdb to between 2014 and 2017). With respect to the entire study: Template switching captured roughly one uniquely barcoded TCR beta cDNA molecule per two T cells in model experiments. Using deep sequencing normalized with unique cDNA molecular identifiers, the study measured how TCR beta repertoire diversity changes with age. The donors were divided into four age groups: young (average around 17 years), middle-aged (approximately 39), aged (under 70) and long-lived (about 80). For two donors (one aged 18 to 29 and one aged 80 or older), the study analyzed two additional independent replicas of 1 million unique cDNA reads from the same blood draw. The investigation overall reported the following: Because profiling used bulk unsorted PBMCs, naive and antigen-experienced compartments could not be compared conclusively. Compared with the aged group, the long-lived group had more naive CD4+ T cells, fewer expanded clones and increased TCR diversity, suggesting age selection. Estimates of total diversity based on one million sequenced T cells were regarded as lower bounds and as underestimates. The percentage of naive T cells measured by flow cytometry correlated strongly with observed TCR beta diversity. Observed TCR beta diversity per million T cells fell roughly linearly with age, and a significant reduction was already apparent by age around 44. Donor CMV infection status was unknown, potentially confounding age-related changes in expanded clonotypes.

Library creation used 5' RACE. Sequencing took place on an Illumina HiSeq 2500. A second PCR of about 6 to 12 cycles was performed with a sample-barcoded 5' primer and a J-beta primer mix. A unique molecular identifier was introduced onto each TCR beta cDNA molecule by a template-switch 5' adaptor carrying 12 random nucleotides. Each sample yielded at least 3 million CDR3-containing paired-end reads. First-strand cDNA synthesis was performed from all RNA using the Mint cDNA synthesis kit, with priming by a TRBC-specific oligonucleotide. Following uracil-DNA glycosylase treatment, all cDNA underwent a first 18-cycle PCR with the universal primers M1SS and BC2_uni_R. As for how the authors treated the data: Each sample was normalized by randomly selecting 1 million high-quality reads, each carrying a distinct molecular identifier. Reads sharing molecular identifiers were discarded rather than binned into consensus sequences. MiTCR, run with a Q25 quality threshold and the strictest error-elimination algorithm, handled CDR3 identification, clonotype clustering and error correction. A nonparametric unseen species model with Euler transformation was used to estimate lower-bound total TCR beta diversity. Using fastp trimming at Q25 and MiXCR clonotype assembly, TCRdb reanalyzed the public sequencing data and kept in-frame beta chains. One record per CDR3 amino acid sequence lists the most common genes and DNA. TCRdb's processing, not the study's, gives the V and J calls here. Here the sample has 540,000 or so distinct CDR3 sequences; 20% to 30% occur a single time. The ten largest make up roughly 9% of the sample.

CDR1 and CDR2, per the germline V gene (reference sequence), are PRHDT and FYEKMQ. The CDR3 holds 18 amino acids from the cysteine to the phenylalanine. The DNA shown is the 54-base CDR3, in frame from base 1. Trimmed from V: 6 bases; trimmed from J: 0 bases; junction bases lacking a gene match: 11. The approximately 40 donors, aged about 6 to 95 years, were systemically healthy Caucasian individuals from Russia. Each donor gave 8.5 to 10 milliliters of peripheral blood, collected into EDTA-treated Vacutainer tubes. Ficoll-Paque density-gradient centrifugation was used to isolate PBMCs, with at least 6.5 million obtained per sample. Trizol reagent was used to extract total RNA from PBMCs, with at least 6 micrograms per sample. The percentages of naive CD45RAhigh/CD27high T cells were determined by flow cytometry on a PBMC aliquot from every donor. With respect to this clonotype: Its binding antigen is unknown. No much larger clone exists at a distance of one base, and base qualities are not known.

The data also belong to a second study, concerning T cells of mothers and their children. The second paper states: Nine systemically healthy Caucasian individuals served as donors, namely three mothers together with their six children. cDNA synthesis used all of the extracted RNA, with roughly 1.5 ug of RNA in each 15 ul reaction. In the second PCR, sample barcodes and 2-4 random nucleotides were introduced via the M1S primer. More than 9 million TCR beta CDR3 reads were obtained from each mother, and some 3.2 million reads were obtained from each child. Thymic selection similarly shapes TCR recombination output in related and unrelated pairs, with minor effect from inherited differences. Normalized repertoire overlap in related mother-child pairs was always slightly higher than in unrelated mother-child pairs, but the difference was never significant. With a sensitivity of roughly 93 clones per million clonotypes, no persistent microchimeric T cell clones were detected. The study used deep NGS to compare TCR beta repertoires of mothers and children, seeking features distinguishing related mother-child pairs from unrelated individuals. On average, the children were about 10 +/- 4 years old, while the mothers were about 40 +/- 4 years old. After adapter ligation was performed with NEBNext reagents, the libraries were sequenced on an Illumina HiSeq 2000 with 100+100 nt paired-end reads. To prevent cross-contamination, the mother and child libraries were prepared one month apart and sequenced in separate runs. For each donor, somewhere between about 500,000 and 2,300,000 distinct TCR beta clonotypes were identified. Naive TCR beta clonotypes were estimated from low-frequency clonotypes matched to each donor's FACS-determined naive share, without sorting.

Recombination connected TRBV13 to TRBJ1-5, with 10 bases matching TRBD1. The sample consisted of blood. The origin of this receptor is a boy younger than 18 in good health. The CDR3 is CASSWSDRGRYSNQPQHF. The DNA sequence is TGTGCCAGCAGTTGGTCGGACAGGGGGAGATATAGCAATCAGCCCCAGCATTTT.